The sequence of this TCR beta chain was determined in a study of blood T cell repertoires in COVID-19. Study in general: From T cells, B-cell-depleted T cells, or PBMCs came the material, which was cDNA or gDNA.

Germline V lookup: CDR1 SNHLY, CDR2 FYNNEI. The length of the CDR3 is 16 residues. V lost 3 bases and J lost 6; bases outside the gene matches: 7. Sequencing used immunoSEQ multiplex PCR; TCRdb keeps in-frame clones, though not all of them. The sample includes about 280,000 clones, 88% of them seen just once. This clone was recorded a few times. This chain links TRBV2 with TRBJ2-3, with TRBD1 identical over 12 bases. The specimen was peripheral blood. The clonotype originates from a young man with active or convalescent COVID-19. The CDR3 DNA reads TGTGCCAGCAGTGAGGGGACAGGGGGCGTGTGGGATACGCAGTATTTT. Its protein is CASSEGTGGVWDTQYF.